Each of the 31 T cell receptor beta chains below was sequenced from the same sample in a study of cytomegalovirus exposure and HLA in healthy donors. PCR involved 60 Vbeta and 13 Jbeta primers. Sequenced by immunoSEQ multiplex PCR; TCRdb stores in-frame clones only, minus some. The table records 150,000 to 200,000 clones, 70% to 90% of them present only once. The sequencing input was PBMCs. These receptors originate from a woman aged 18-29 years in good health and CMV-seronegative.

This clone was detected once. This chain connects TRBV7-2 to TRBJ1-2; D is uncertain. In germline, CDR1 is SGHTA, CDR2 FQGNSA. The germline V and J ends were trimmed by 5 bases and 4 bases, with 20 bases remaining between them. This CDR3 spans 16 amino acids. The CDR3 loop is CASSRGLGIAPYGYTF. CDR3 sequence (DNA): TGTGCCAGCAGCCGAGGACTGGGGATCGCACCCTATGGCTACACCTTC.

The chain employs TRBV2 and TRBJ2-7; D is ambiguous. Trimming removed 5 bases at V and 2 bases at J, with 7 bases between. The CDR3 totals 12 residues. Looked up from germline, CDR1 is SNHLY and CDR2 is FYNNEI. The CDR3 sequence: CASSQATYEQYF. The DNA of the CDR3 is TGTGCCAGCAGTCAGGCGACCTACGAGCAGTACTTC.

This chain uses TRBV7-8 with TRBJ2-7, with TRBD2 as a possible D gene (5 bases). CDR3 length: 13 residues. The germline V gene has CDR1 SGHVS and CDR2 FQNEAQ. V lost 5 bases to trimming and J lost 5 bases, with 13 bases between them. CDR3 in amino acids: CASSLGRRDEQYF. DNA for the CDR3: TGTGCCAGCAGCCTAGGGAGACGGGACGAGCAGTACTTC. Together with reference TRBV7-8 and TRBJ2-7, the CDR3 gives the full variable domain: GAGVSQSPRYKVAKRGQDVALRCDPISGHVSLFWYQQALGQGPEFLTYFQNEAQLDKSGLPSDRFFAERPEGSVSTLKIQRTQQEDSAVYLCASSLGRRDEQYFGPGTRLTVT.

The rearrangement joins TRBV2 to TRBJ1-1; no firm D call. This CDR3 spans 14 amino acids. Germline CDR1 reads SNHLY; CDR2 reads FYNNEI. The V end lost 3 bases, the J end lost 1 base, and 9 bases lay between the germline ends. Here the CDR3 DNA reads TGTGCCAGCAGTGAGGGTCCGGGGAACACTGAAGCTTTCTTT. Translated, it gives CASSEGPGNTEAFF.

This clone was found a few times. The rearrangement links TRBV7-9 to TRBJ1-1; TRBD1 matches at 7 bases. The CDR3 is made up of 13 amino acids. CDR1 SEHNR and CDR2 FQNEAQ come from the germline V gene (reference sequence). The junction had 3 bases not matched to a gene; V was cut back by 3 bases and J by 5 bases. The CDR3 is CASSFEGATEAFF. In DNA, the CDR3 is TGTGCCAGCAGCTTCGAGGGGGCGACTGAAGCTTTCTTT. The full variable domain, in which reference TRBV7-9 and TRBJ1-1 provide the parts outside the CDR3, is DTGVSQNPRHKITKRGQNVTFRCDPISEHNRLYWYRQTLGQGPEFLTYFQNEAQLEKSRLLSDRFSAERPKGSFSTLEIQRTEQGDSAMYLCASSFEGATEAFFGQGTRLTVV.

V and J are TRBV18 and TRBJ2-7, with D unclear. The CDR3 spans 15 residues. V was shortened by 3 bases and J by 1 base, with 13 bases between the two germline ends. Germline values: CDR1 KGHSH, CDR2 LQKENI. CDR3 in DNA: TGTGCCAGCTCACCCCCGGCAGGTGCTTCCTACGAGCAGTACTTC. It translates to CASSPPAGASYEQYF.

The chain carries TRBV5-6 and TRBJ2-2; D is uncertain. The CDR3 length is 12 residues. The V and J ends lost 0 bases and 6 bases respectively, with 3 bases between them. Germline CDR1 and CDR2: SGHDT and YYEEEE. CDR3 DNA sequence: TGTGCCAGCAGCTTGGGGCCCGGGGAGCTGTTTTTT. Amino acid sequence: CASSLGPGELFF. The full variable domain, completed using reference TRBV5-6 and TRBJ2-2, is DAGVTQSPTHLIKTRGQQVTLRCSPKSGHDTVSWYQQALGQGPQFIFQYYEEEERQRGNFPDRFSGHQFPNYSSELNVNALLLGDSALYLCASSLGPGELFFGEGSRLTVL.

The V and J genes are TRBV5-1 and TRBJ1-2; 7 bases align to TRBD1. CDR1 and CDR2 from the germline V gene are SGHRS and YFSETQ. The CDR3 loop spans 15 amino acids. The junction had 11 bases not matched to a gene; V was cut back by 1 base and J by 8 bases. CDR3 DNA sequence: TGCGCCAGCAGCTTGATATCAGGACAGGCCGGCGGCTACACCTTC. Protein product: CASSLISGQAGGYTF.

The chain is built from TRBV25-1 and TRBJ1-5; TRBD1 is a possible D gene (5 bases). Germline V gene sequence: CDR1 MGHDK, CDR2 SYGVNS. V lost 6 bases and J 0 bases, leaving 12 bases between the germline ends. CDR3 length: 15 amino acids. CDR3 sequence (DNA): TGTGCCAGCAGCGTAGGCGGGGCTAGCAATCAGCCCCAGCATTTT. This codes for CASSVGGASNQPQHF. The full variable domain, rest sourced from reference TRBV25-1 and TRBJ1-5, is EADIYQTPRYLVIGTGKKITLECSQTMGHDKMYWYQQDPGMELHLIHYSYGVNSTEKGDLSSESTVSRIRTEHFPLTLESARPSHTSQYLCASSVGGASNQPQHFGDGTRLSIL.

This sequence joins TRBV5-1 and TRBJ2-7; TRBD2 matches at 14 bases. The CDR3 covers 16 residues. The V segment lost 7 bases and the J segment 2 bases; nucleotides outside the gene matches: 8. Germline CDR1 reads SGHRS; CDR2 reads YFSETQ. In DNA, the CDR3 is TGCGCCAGCGCCTCGATGGGACTAGCGGGGGCCTACGAGCAGTACTTC. As protein: CASASMGLAGAYEQYF.

The V call is TRBV4-2, the J call TRBJ1-2, with D possibly being TRBD1 (5 bases). CDR3 length equals 15 residues. CDR1 is LGHNA and CDR2 is YNFKEQ in the germline V gene. Trimming removed 0 bases at V and 2 bases at J, with 10 bases between. For the CDR3, the DNA is TGTGCCAGCAGCCAAGATTTTCAGGGAAACTATGGCTACACCTTC. Its translation is CASSQDFQGNYGYTF.

This rearrangement joins TRBV7-8 to TRBJ2-1; possible D gene TRBD1, 5 bases. Deletions cut 9 bases from V and 9 bases from J, with 15 bases between. This CDR3 contains 12 residues. CDR1 is SGHVS, CDR2 FQNEAQ, per germline. The CDR3 nucleotides read TGTGCCAGTTCTACGCAGGGCAGTGAGCAGTTCTTC. Residues: CASSTQGSEQFF. Full variable domain (missing parts from reference TRBV7-8 and TRBJ2-1): GAGVSQSPRYKVAKRGQDVALRCDPISGHVSLFWYQQALGQGPEFLTYFQNEAQLDKSGLPSDRFFAERPEGSVSTLKIQRTQQEDSAVYLCASSTQGSEQFFGPGTRLTVL.

The CDR3 DNA follows: TGTGCCAGTAGTCCCCCAACGACAGGGGGTCCCGCCGGGGAGCTGTTTTTT. Its translation is CASSPPTTGGPAGELFF. The genes are TRBV19 and TRBJ2-2; 9 nucleotides line up with TRBD1. There are 17 residues in the CDR3. Germline assignment: CDR1 LNHDA and CDR2 SQIVND (reference sequence). V lost 5 bases, J lost 6 bases, and 13 bases stayed unmatched.

The chain joins TRBV30 to TRBJ2-2; the D gene is possibly TRBD1 (5 bases). CDR3 length: 15 residues. Germline CDR1 GTSNPN, CDR2 SVGIG (reference sequence). Trimming took off 1 base at V and 8 bases at J, with 17 bases between the two ends. CDR3 loop: CAWSELGQGIGELFF. The CDR3 DNA sequence: TGTGCCTGGAGTGAGCTGGGGCAGGGAATTGGGGAGCTGTTTTTT.

The genes are TRBV7-9 and TRBJ2-3; 7 positions agree with TRBD2. The CDR3 is 12 residues long. Germline CDR1 SEHNR, CDR2 FQNEAQ (reference sequence). The V and J ends lost 7 bases and 5 bases, in that order; junction bases with no gene match: 3. The CDR3 loop reads CASTPGGDTQYF. DNA of the CDR3: TGTGCCAGCACCCCGGGGGGAGATACGCAGTATTTT.

The V call is TRBV30, the J call TRBJ1-4, with D maybe TRBD1 (5 bases). Germline V gene sequence: CDR1 GTSNPN, CDR2 SVGIG (reference sequence). V was shortened by 2 bases and J by 5 bases, with 15 bases between the two germline ends. The CDR3 loop spans 15 amino acids. CDR3 DNA sequence: TGTGCCTGGAGTAGAAGGGGCGATGTCAATGAAAAACTGTTTTTT. Protein: CAWSRRGDVNEKLFF.

The chain carries TRBV6-6 and TRBJ1-4, with D uncertain. In germline, CDR1 is MNHNY, CDR2 SVGAGI (reference sequence). The CDR3 is made up of 13 amino acids. V shed 2 bases and J shed 1 base, with 2 bases lying between them. This chain's CDR3 is CASSYQTNEKLFF. Here the CDR3 DNA reads TGTGCCAGCAGTTACCAAACTAATGAAAAACTGTTTTTT.

The V call is TRBV5-6, the J call TRBJ2-1, with 7 positions matching TRBD1. The V gene end was trimmed by 3 bases and the J gene end by 5 bases; junction bases not matched to a gene: 2. The length of the CDR3 is 13 residues. Germline V gene data show CDR1 as SGHDT and CDR2 as YYEEEE. As DNA, the CDR3 is TGTGCCAGCAGCTGGGGGACAGACAATGAGCAGTTCTTC. Translated, it gives CASSWGTDNEQFF.

The CDR3 DNA is TGTGCCAGCAGTTTAGGGGGACAGGGGGCGGAGACCCAGTACTTC. Protein product: CASSLGGQGAETQYF. The chain has TRBV28 and TRBJ2-5; 12 positions agree with TRBD1. CDR3 length: 15 residues. With V trimmed by 2 bases and J by 5 bases, 3 bases remained unmatched. Germline V gene sequence: CDR1 MDHEN, CDR2 SYDVKM.

The genes are TRBV18 and TRBJ1-1; 9 bases fit TRBD1. V shed 3 bases and J 6 bases; nucleotides not matched to a gene: 20. Germline CDR1 is KGHSH and CDR2 is LQKENI. The CDR3 spans 19 residues. CDR3 protein: CASSPDRGYERVEWSEAFF. The CDR3 DNA reads as TGTGCCAGCTCACCGGACAGGGGCTATGAACGTGTGGAGTGGTCTGAAGCTTTCTTT.

The V call is TRBV9, the J call TRBJ2-7; maybe TRBD2 (6 bases). V was cut by 1 base and J by 2 bases, with 16 bases left in between. The CDR3 is 16 amino acids. Germline-derived CDR1 and CDR2 are SGDLS and YYNGEE. In DNA form, the CDR3 reads TGTGCCAGCAGCGTACGACTGAACGGGAGACCCTACGAGCAGTACTTC. Encoded protein: CASSVRLNGRPYEQYF.

This rearrangement joins TRBV13 to TRBJ2-5; possibly TRBD1 for D (5 bases). CDR3 length equals 15 residues. V lost 5 bases and J lost 3, with 16 bases in between. The germline CDR1 and CDR2 sequences are PRHDT and FYEKMQ (reference sequence). CDR3 in amino acids: CASSPSPEQEETQYF. The CDR3 DNA is TGTGCCAGCAGCCCTTCGCCCGAACAGGAAGAGACCCAGTACTTC.

The CDR3 coding sequence is TGTGCCAGCAGCAGCCCCTACAGGGGAGCGGGCGAGCAGTACTTC. It translates to CASSSPYRGAGEQYF. The chain joins TRBV5-6 to TRBJ2-7; weak D call: TRBD1 (7 bases). CDR3 length: 15 residues. Germline V gives CDR1 SGHDT, CDR2 YYEEEE. The germline V and J ends were trimmed by 4 bases and 6 bases, with 20 bases remaining between them.

A few counts support this clone. This chain uses TRBV2 with TRBJ1-1; possibly TRBD1 for D (6 bases). The CDR3 extends over 14 amino acids. V lost 6 bases, J lost 0 bases, and 11 bases lay in between. The germline CDR1 and CDR2 sequences are SNHLY and FYNNEI. CDR3 in amino acids: CASRARGLNTEAFF. As DNA, the CDR3 is TGTGCCAGCAGGGCCAGGGGACTGAACACTGAAGCTTTCTTT.

This chain joins TRBV7-9 and TRBJ2-6, with 10 bases lining up with TRBD1. From germline, CDR1 is SEHNR and CDR2 FQNEAQ (reference sequence). The CDR3 totals 17 residues. Trimming cost V 6 bases and J 4 bases; bases outside gene matches: 9. The CDR3 coding sequence is TGTGCCAGCAGGGACGGACAGGGGGTACCCGGGGCCAACGTCCTGACTTTC. This translates into CASRDGQGVPGANVLTF. The entire variable domain, with the rest obtained from reference TRBV7-9 and TRBJ2-6, is as follows: DTGVSQNPRHKITKRGQNVTFRCDPISEHNRLYWYRQTLGQGPEFLTYFQNEAQLEKSRLLSDRFSAERPKGSFSTLEIQRTEQGDSAMYLCASRDGQGVPGANVLTFGAGSRLTVL.

This chain joins TRBV11-2 and TRBJ2-7, with D possibly matching TRBD1 (6 bases). Germline V gene sequence: CDR1 SGHAT, CDR2 FQNNGV. Trimming stripped 3 bases from V and 4 bases from J, with 10 bases between. The CDR3 is 13 residues long. Written as DNA, the CDR3 is TGTGCCAGCAGCTTCCCCGGGACATACGAGCAGTACTTC. Encoded protein: CASSFPGTYEQYF.

The rearrangement links TRBV5-1 to TRBJ2-7; TRBD2 matches at 7 bases. Germline CDR1 reads SGHRS; CDR2 reads YFSETQ. Losses at the gene ends were 1 base for V and 3 bases for J; bases not matched to a gene: 7. The CDR3 has 15 amino acids. In nucleotides, the CDR3 is TGCGCCAGCAGCTTGCTAGCGGAGCAGATCTACGAGCAGTACTTC. Translation gives CASSLLAEQIYEQYF. Using reference TRBV5-1 and TRBJ2-7 for the parts outside the CDR3, the full variable domain is KAGVTQTPRYLIKTRGQQVTLSCSPISGHRSVSWYQQTPGQGLQFLFEYFSETQRNKGNFPGRFSGRQFSNSRSEMNVSTLELGDSALYLCASSLLAEQIYEQYFGPGTRLTVT.

This clone turned up a few times. The J gene is TRBJ1-1, the V gene TRBV27, with 8 nucleotides matching TRBD1. The CDR3 loop spans 13 amino acids. CDR1 MNHEY and CDR2 SMNVEV come from the germline V gene (reference sequence). The trim removed 6 bases at V and 7 bases at J, leaving 7 bases unmatched. The chain's CDR3 is CASSSRQGFEAFF. CDR3 nucleotides: TGTGCCAGCAGCTCCCGACAGGGGTTTGAAGCTTTCTTT.

CDR3 DNA sequence: TGTGCCAGCAGCTTGCGACCAACGGCGGCAGGCTACACCTTC. Translated, it gives CASSLRPTAAGYTF. This chain uses TRBV7-2 with TRBJ1-2; D gene unclear. Per germline, CDR1 SGHTA and CDR2 FQGNSA. The germline V and J ends were trimmed by 3 bases and 8 bases, with 16 bases remaining between them. CDR3 size: 14 residues.

The chain recombines TRBV30 with TRBJ1-4; D possibly corresponds to TRBD1 (6 bases). Deletions cut 8 bases from V and 3 bases from J, with 13 bases between. The CDR3 covers 13 residues. CDR1 GTSNPN and CDR2 SVGIG come from the germline V gene (reference sequence). The CDR3 sequence: CAARGTANEKLFF. The CDR3 DNA reads TGTGCCGCCAGGGGTACGGCTAATGAAAAACTGTTTTTT.

In the case of this clone: Sequence at one end of the junction differs from germline and may be a read error. The CDR3 loop reads CASSEARRGGANALTF. CDR3 bases: TGTGCCAGCAGTGAAGCGCGGCGAGGTGGGGCCAACGCCCTGACTTTC. The rearrangement uses TRBV2 and TRBJ2-6; D is possibly TRBD1 (5 bases). This CDR3 region has 16 residues. CDR1 is SNHLY, CDR2 FYNNEI, per germline.